The rows below give T cell receptor beta chains drawn from one sample of a study of Graves' ophthalmopathy and Graves' hyperthyroidism. TCRdb reanalysed the multiplex PCR reads using MiXCR and keeps one entry per CDR3 protein. The sample records almost 750,000 distinct CDR3 sequences, roughly 41% being singletons. The sequenced material came from peripheral blood. These receptor sequences come from an adult man with Graves' ophthalmopathy. CDR3s include the opening cysteine and the closing phenylalanine or tryptophan. A D gene is named only where the DNA matches it firmly. Expanded clones are given a class, and other clones once, few, many or no size at all.

d_gene	j_gene	v_gene	abundance	CDR3nt	CDR3aa
NA	TRBJ2-5	TRBV25-1	few	TGTGCCAGCAGTTCCAGGGTTCACCAACAGACCCAGTACTTC	CASSSRVHQQTQYF
TRBD1	TRBJ1-3	TRBV2	NA	TGTGCCAGCAGCCAAACAGGGGGGGGAAACACCATATATTTT	CASSQTGGGNTIYF
TRBD1	TRBJ1-1	TRBV19	NA	TGTGCCAGTACAGGGACAGGGGTTTTCTTT	CASTGTGVFF
NA	TRBJ2-6	TRBV2	many	TGTGCCAGCACCCGGCAGCGGGCTTCCGGGGCCAACGTCCTGACTTTC	CASTRQRASGANVLTF
NA	TRBJ2-5	TRBV2	NA	TGTGCCAGCAGTGACACAGGGAACACTGAGGAGACCCAGTACTTC	CASSDTGNTEETQYF
NA	TRBJ2-1	TRBV15	NA	TGTGCCACCAGCAGAGTACGTCAAGAAGAGCAGTTCTTC	CATSRVRQEEQFF
TRBD1	TRBJ2-2	TRBV7-9	NA	TGTGCCAGCAGCGTAACCGGGACAGGCACCGGGGAGCTGTTTTTT	CASSVTGTGTGELFF
NA	TRBJ2-5	TRBV9	NA	TGTGCCAGCAGCGCAGCAGGAGCTGTGGTCCAAGAGACCCAGTACTTC	CASSAAGAVVQETQYF
NA	TRBJ1-1	TRBV25-1	NA	TGTGCCAGCAGTGATAGTGCCGGGGTAAAGAACACTGAAGCTTTCTTT	CASSDSAGVKNTEAFF
TRBD1	TRBJ2-7	TRBV7-8	NA	TGTGCCAGTAGTAAGTACAGGGGGCAGGACGAGCAGTACTTC	CASSKYRGQDEQYF
NA	TRBJ2-7	TRBV2	once	TGTGCCAGCTCACCTGCAGGGAGTGGGACCTACGAGCAGTACTTC	CASSPAGSGTYEQYF
NA	TRBJ1-2	TRBV28	many	TGTGCCAGCAGTTTCGTGGGCGGCTCCCTATCAGGCTACACCTTC	CASSFVGGSLSGYTF
NA	TRBJ2-5	TRBV3-1	NA	TGTGCCAGCAGCCAAAGGGAAGAGACCCAGTACTTC	CASSQREETQYF
NA	TRBJ1-1	TRBV25-1	NA	TGTGCCAGCAGTAGAGGGATGGTCGACACTGAAGCTTTCTTT	CASSRGMVDTEAFF
NA	TRBJ1-2	TRBV2	NA	TGTGCCAGCAGCCTTGGGGCGGGGTATGGTGGCTACACCTTC	CASSLGAGYGGYTF
NA	TRBJ1-2	TRBV4-1	NA	TGCGCCAGCAGCCAAGAGGGAGAGGCCGGCTATGGCTACACCTTC	CASSQEGEAGYGYTF
NA	TRBJ2-6	TRBV7-2	many	TGTGCCAGCAGCTTAAAGGGCTCTGGGGCCAACGTCCTGACTTTC	CASSLKGSGANVLTF
NA	TRBJ1-2	TRBV15	NA	TGTGCCACCAGCAGTGGTGGGGAAAGTGGCTACACCTTC	CATSSGGESGYTF
NA	TRBJ2-7	TRBV7-9	many	TGTGCCAGCAGCGCGACAGTAAAGACCTACGAGCAGTACTTC	CASSATVKTYEQYF
NA	TRBJ2-7	TRBV7-2	NA	TGTGCCAGCAGGCCCCCCCTGACGGCGAGCTCCTACGAGCAGTACTTC	CASRPPLTASSYEQYF
NA	TRBJ2-7	TRBV7-9	many	TGTGCCAGCAGCTTACAGGGTGGCGAGCAGTACTTC	CASSLQGGEQYF
TRBD1	TRBJ2-7	TRBV7-9	NA	TGTGCCAGCAGCTTGTTTAGACGGGACAGGAGGCGGTACGAGCAGTACTTC	CASSLFRRDRRRYEQYF
NA	TRBJ1-2	TRBV9	NA	TGTGCCAGCAGCGTAGCAGGGGACGGCTATGGCTACACCTTC	CASSVAGDGYGYTF
NA	TRBJ2-5	TRBV24-1	few	TGTGCCACCAGTCCCGAGGGGCCAGGGCCGGAGACCCAGTACTTC	CATSPEGPGPETQYF
NA	TRBJ2-7	TRBV5-4	few	TGTGCCAGCAGCACGGAGGTGGGGGGGCCCTCCTACGAGCAGTACTTC	CASSTEVGGPSYEQYF
NA	TRBJ1-2	TRBV7-9	NA	TGTGCCAGCAGCTTAATGGGGGCGCAAGGCCACACCTTC	CASSLMGAQGHTF
NA	TRBJ1-1	TRBV20-1	NA	TGCAGTGCTAGAGGACGACCGGGACGTCAAGAAAGGGCTTTCTTT	CSARGRPGRQERAFF
NA	TRBJ2-7	TRBV2	once	TGTGCCAGCAGTTACCTGGGCGATCGGTACGAGCAGTACTTC	CASSYLGDRYEQYF
NA	TRBJ1-1	TRBV9	NA	TGTGCCAGCAGCCCACGCGAAAGCAGTATAAACACTGAAGCTTTCTTT	CASSPRESSINTEAFF
NA	TRBJ1-2	TRBV7-2	NA	TGTGCCAGCAGCTTGGCCGCAGCTCGGGAAGCTAACTATGGCTACACCTTC	CASSLAAAREANYGYTF
TRBD1	TRBJ2-2	TRBV7-3	NA	TGTGCCAGCAGCCCCGGACAGGGCACCGGGGAGCTGTTTTTT	CASSPGQGTGELFF
NA	TRBJ2-2	TRBV7-9	NA	TGTGCCAGCAAGAGGGTAGTCTATGAGAACACCGGGGAGCTGTTTTTT	CASKRVVYENTGELFF
NA	TRBJ1-1	TRBV7-9	few	TGTGCCAGCAGCTTAGGCAGACACGGTAGGACTGAAGCTTTCTTT	CASSLGRHGRTEAFF